This T cell receptor beta chain was retrieved from a study of blood T cell repertoires in COVID-19. Study background: PBMCs, B-cell-depleted T cells, or T cells provided the cDNA or gDNA that made up the material.

Measured with immunoSEQ multiplex PCR; TCRdb has only the in-frame clones, and not every one. The sample has around 260,000 clones, around 85% seen once. Seattle-derived patients entered the study during active infection and were followed longitudinally. The CDR3 is 15 residues long. V lost 3 bases and J lost 4; bases outside the gene matches: 7. Germline lookup yields CDR1 DFQATT and CDR2 SNEGSKA (reference sequence). The sequencing input was peripheral blood. This chain uses TRBV20-1 with TRBJ2-5, with 11 bases identical to TRBD2. The receptor was isolated from a human donor with COVID-19, enrolled during active disease. The donor label of this sample is uncertain. The CDR3 loop is CSASSVAGGAETQYF. Written as DNA, the CDR3 is TGCAGTGCTAGTTCGGTAGCGGGAGGGGCAGAGACCCAGTACTTC.